The sample holds one count of the clone carrying this TCR beta chain. This sample was included in a study of T cell repertoires in cytomegalovirus infection. TCRdb redid the calling of the reads with MiXCR, one entry per CDR3 protein. The data show about 450,000 distinct CDR3 sequences, with 25% to 40% seen just once and approximately 15% held by the top ten. The ends were cut back, 5 bases at V and 8 bases at J, with 12 bases in the middle. The CDR3 contains 13 residues. Germline V gene data show CDR1 as SEHNR and CDR2 as FQNEAQ (reference sequence). V usage is TRBV7-9 and J usage is TRBJ1-4; D possibly corresponds to TRBD1 (6 bases). This TCR was recovered from a human donor in good health (CMV status not recorded). Some clones in this sample may be carry-over from other donors' samples. Sequenced sample: PBMCs. For the CDR3, the DNA is TGTGCCAGCAGCCAACGCACAGGGGAAAAACTGTTTTTT. It is translated as CASSQRTGEKLFF.